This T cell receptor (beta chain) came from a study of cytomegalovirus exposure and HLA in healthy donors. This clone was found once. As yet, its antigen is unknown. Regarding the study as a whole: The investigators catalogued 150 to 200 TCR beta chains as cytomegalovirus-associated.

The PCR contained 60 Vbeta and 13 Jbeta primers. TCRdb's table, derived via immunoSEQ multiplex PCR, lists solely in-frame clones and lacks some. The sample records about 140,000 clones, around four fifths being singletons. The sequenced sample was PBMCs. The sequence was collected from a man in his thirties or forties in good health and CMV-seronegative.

CDR3 residues: CASSLQGFGDEQYF. The DNA for the CDR3 is TGTGCCAGTAGTTTGCAAGGGTTCGGGGACGAGCAGTACTTC. The chain combines TRBV19 with TRBJ2-7, with D tentatively TRBD2 (5 bases). Trimming cost V 5 bases and J 5 bases, with 16 bases left between them. The length of the CDR3 is 14 residues. The germline gives CDR1 LNHDA, CDR2 SQIVND (reference sequence).